One sample yielded the 16 T cell receptor beta chains listed below, sequenced in a study of long-term antiretroviral therapy in people with HIV. The libraries were made with immunoSEQ v3.0 at survey level. The table came from immunoSEQ multiplex PCR; TCRdb's copy has only in-frame clones and leaves some out. The table has approximately 32,000 clones, roughly four fifths seen once; the top ten hold 6.5% to 9%. This material consisted of unsorted PBMCs, taken 0.4 years before starting antiretroviral therapy. These receptor sequences come from a man aged 18 to 29 with HIV.

V gene TRBV28 combines with J gene TRBJ2-7, with D possibly TRBD1 on 5 matching bases. The length of the CDR3 is 13 residues. V gave up 8 bases and J gave up 1 base, with 12 bases separating them. The germline V gene has CDR1 MDHEN and CDR2 SYDVKM. The CDR3 loop reads CASLGPGSYEQYF. In DNA, the CDR3 is TGTGCCAGCTTGGGGCCCGGGTCCTACGAGCAGTACTTC.

This chain connects TRBV11-2 to TRBJ2-3; D gene unclear. Per germline, CDR1 SGHAT and CDR2 FQNNGV. There are 12 residues in the CDR3. With 4 bases removed from V and 6 bases from J, the gap between germline ends came to 8 bases. The CDR3 nucleotides read TGTGCCAGCAGCTGGATCCCCGATACGCAGTATTTT. It encodes CASSWIPDTQYF. The whole variable domain, remainder taken from reference TRBV11-2 and TRBJ2-3, is EAGVAQSPRYKIIEKRQSVAFWCNPISGHATLYWYQQILGQGPKLLIQFQNNGVVDDSQLPKDRFSAERLKGVDSTLKIQPAKLEDSAVYLCASSWIPDTQYFGPGTRLTVL.

This chain connects TRBV6-6 to TRBJ2-5; TRBD1 agrees at 8 bases. The CDR3 contains 16 residues. J was trimmed by 2 bases and V by 6 bases; bases with no gene match: 11. Germline V lookup: CDR1 MNHNY, CDR2 SVGAGI (reference sequence). CDR3 protein: CASRTDDRGLQETQYF. The DNA for the CDR3 is TGTGCCAGCAGAACAGATGACAGGGGTCTTCAAGAGACCCAGTACTTC.

The chain joins TRBV19 to TRBJ2-1; no firm D call. V was pared by 3 bases and J by 4 bases, with 4 bases between. The germline V gene encodes CDR1 LNHDA and CDR2 SQIVND (reference sequence). The CDR3 loop spans 12 amino acids. CDR3 nucleotide sequence: TGTGCCAGTAGTATTGAGTACAATGAGCAGTTCTTC. Residues: CASSIEYNEQFF.

The V call is TRBV4-2, the J call TRBJ2-5; D is uncertain. The V end was cut by 4 bases, the J end by 1 base, with 7 bases between. Germline CDR1 LGHNA, CDR2 YNFKEQ. The CDR3 sequence is 13 residues long. As DNA, the CDR3 is TGTGCCAGCAGCCCCAGCCCCCAAGAGACCCAGTACTTC. Encoded protein: CASSPSPQETQYF.

This clone was counted a single time. The genes are TRBV30 and TRBJ1-4; possible D gene TRBD1, 6 bases. Germline V gene lookup returns CDR1 GTSNPN and CDR2 SVGIG (reference sequence). Trimming removed 2 bases at V and 10 bases at J, with 14 bases between. CDR3 length: 13 amino acids. The CDR3 reads CAWSLGGRGKLFF. The CDR3 DNA reads as TGTGCCTGGAGTCTGGGGGGGCGCGGAAAACTGTTTTTT.

The gene calls are TRBV5-1 and TRBJ2-1, with 8 bases identical to TRBD2. This CDR3 is built from 15 residues. After removal of 0 bases from V and 5 bases from J, the junction contained 4 bases not matched to a gene. The germline gives CDR1 SGHRS, CDR2 YFSETQ. CDR3 region: CASSLAGLAHNEQFF. The DNA of the CDR3 is TGCGCCAGCAGCTTGGCAGGACTAGCACACAATGAGCAGTTCTTC.

The V and J genes are TRBV28 and TRBJ1-2; TRBD1 aligns across 7 bases. This CDR3 contains 16 residues. Trimming cost V 1 base and J 1 base; bases outside gene matches: 6. Germline V gives CDR1 MDHEN, CDR2 SYDVKM. CDR3 in DNA: TGTGCCAGCAGTTTATCGGACAGGAATATTAACTATGGCTACACCTTC. It is translated as CASSLSDRNINYGYTF.

The chain employs TRBV19 and TRBJ1-4, with a tentative D call TRBD1 (5 bases). CDR1 is LNHDA and CDR2 is SQIVND in the germline V gene (reference sequence). This CDR3 is built from 17 residues. With 3 bases removed from V and 6 bases from J, the gap between germline ends came to 20 bases. CDR3 in amino acids: CASSILRGGTSYEKLFF. The CDR3 DNA follows: TGTGCCAGTAGTATCCTCCGGGGCGGGACTTCTTATGAAAAACTGTTTTTT.

V and J are TRBV28 and TRBJ2-6; D tentatively reads TRBD1 or TRBD2 (5 bases each). Per germline, CDR1 MDHEN and CDR2 SYDVKM. The CDR3 covers 20 residues. The V gene lost 5 bases and the J gene lost 2 bases, with 25 bases spanning the gap. CDR3 nucleotides: TGTGCCAGCAGTCCTGCCCTAAAACTCGGGACGGCGACTGGGGCCAACGTCCTGACTTTC. This codes for CASSPALKLGTATGANVLTF.

V gene TRBV2 combines with J gene TRBJ2-2; D is undetermined. CDR3 size: 14 residues. The germline V gene encodes CDR1 SNHLY and CDR2 FYNNEI. The V and J ends lost 9 bases and 3 bases respectively, with 14 bases between them. The CDR3, as DNA: TGTGCCAGAAGTCTAGGACGAGACACCGGGGAGCTGTTTTTT. Encoded protein: CARSLGRDTGELFF.

The chain couples TRBV19 to TRBJ1-2; D not resolved. Germline CDR1 and CDR2: LNHDA and SQIVND (reference sequence). This CDR3 region has 15 residues. The V end was cut by 0 bases, the J end by 2 bases, with 10 bases between. Written as DNA, the CDR3 is TGTGCCAGTAGTATAGATGAGATTGCGAACTATGGCTACACCTTC. Translating gives CASSIDEIANYGYTF.

The J gene is TRBJ2-4, the V gene TRBV4-1; 10 positions match TRBD1. The CDR3 length is 15 residues. Germline V gene lookup returns CDR1 MGHRA and CDR2 YSYEKL. Germline trimming cut 3 bases from V and 5 bases from J; bases unmatched to any gene: 4. The CDR3 bases are TGCGCCAGCAGCCACCAGACAGGGGGCGAAAACATTCAGTACTTC. Encoded protein: CASSHQTGGENIQYF.

The V gene is TRBV19, the J gene TRBJ2-1, with a weak D call TRBD2 (5 bases). The germline V and J ends were trimmed by 3 bases and 2 bases, with 8 bases remaining between them. Germline assignment: CDR1 LNHDA and CDR2 SQIVND (reference sequence). The CDR3 has 14 residues. CDR3 residues: CASSIGRAYNEQFF. The CDR3 nucleotides are TGTGCCAGTAGTATCGGGCGGGCCTACAATGAGCAGTTCTTC.

In this sample, this clone turned up once. The chain carries TRBV28 and TRBJ1-2; 8 nucleotides line up with TRBD1. This CDR3 comprises 13 residues. Germline V gene data show CDR1 as MDHEN and CDR2 as SYDVKM. Trimming at V came to 5 bases and at J to 4 bases, leaving 3 bases not matched to a gene. In DNA form, the CDR3 reads TGTGCCAGCAGTAAGACAGGGGTCTATGGCTACACCTTC. This encodes CASSKTGVYGYTF.

A note on this clone: A read error may account for a junction end that differs from germline. V is TRBV7-9 and J is TRBJ2-7; D gene unclear. The CDR3 has 14 residues. CDR1 and CDR2 from the germline V gene are SEHNR and FQNEAQ (reference sequence). DNA for the CDR3: TGCGCCAGCAGCCAAGATAGGGCCCCAGACGAGCAGTACTTC. This gives the protein CASSQDRAPDEQYF.